Listed here are 32 T cell receptor beta chains from one sample, sequenced in a study of blood T cell repertoires in COVID-19. The repertoire was sequenced with immunoSEQ multiplex PCR; TCRdb's copy has only in-frame clones and lacks some. The table lists 200,000 to 250,000 clones, approximately 90% of them singletons. What was sequenced was PBMCs or T cells enriched from blood (not recorded which). These receptors were obtained from a man aged 50-60 years who had been exposed to COVID-19.

The chain joins TRBV28 to TRBJ1-1; D is uncertain. V gave up 2 bases and J gave up 4 bases, with 5 bases separating them. Germline-derived CDR1 and CDR2 are MDHEN and SYDVKM. The CDR3 covers 12 residues. CDR3 amino acids: CASSLEGTEAFF. CDR3 bases: TGTGCCAGCAGTTTAGAGGGCACTGAAGCTTTCTTT.

The V and J genes are TRBV11-2 and TRBJ1-3; possible D gene TRBD1, 6 bases. V shed 6 bases and J shed 0 bases, with 9 bases lying between them. This CDR3 comprises 14 residues. The germline V gene has CDR1 SGHAT and CDR2 FQNNGV. This CDR3 reads CASSYRVSGNTIYF. CDR3 coding DNA: TGTGCCAGCAGTTACAGGGTCTCTGGAAACACCATATATTTT.

This rearrangement joins TRBV11-2 to TRBJ1-2; no definite D call. CDR1 is SGHAT and CDR2 is FQNNGV in the germline V gene. The V end was cut by 0 bases, the J end by 2 bases, with 4 bases between. The CDR3 totals 13 residues. The CDR3 sequence is CASSLDRNYGYTF. In DNA, the CDR3 is TGTGCCAGCAGCTTAGACAGGAACTATGGCTACACCTTC.

J is TRBJ1-1 and V is TRBV10-3; D possibly corresponds to TRBD1 (5 bases). Germline V gene data show CDR1 as ENHRY and CDR2 as SYGVKD. Trimming cost V 4 bases and J 3 bases, with 15 bases left between them. This CDR3 contains 15 residues. CDR3 nucleotide sequence: TGTGCCATCAGTGGACGGGGGGGGTCGGACACTGAAGCTTTCTTT. Translated: CAISGRGGSDTEAFF.

Only one count was recorded for this clone. The chain links TRBV9 to TRBJ2-1; D gene uncertain. The CDR3 consists of 15 residues. Trimming cost V 0 bases and J 0 bases, with 7 bases left between them. Germline loops: CDR1 SGDLS, CDR2 YYNGEE. CDR3 residues: CASSVAVSSYNEQFF. The CDR3 coding sequence is TGTGCCAGCAGCGTAGCGGTTAGCTCCTACAATGAGCAGTTCTTC.

The genes are TRBV5-1 and TRBJ2-5; 7 nucleotides agree with TRBD2. The CDR3 contains 16 residues. Trimming at V came to 4 bases and at J to 2 bases, leaving 11 bases not matched to a gene. Germline CDR1 and CDR2: SGHRS and YFSETQ. In DNA form, the CDR3 reads TGCGCCAGCAGCGTTTTCTCTGCGGGAGATCAAGAGACCCAGTACTTC. Translated: CASSVFSAGDQETQYF.

This clone was seen a few times. The chain joins TRBV20-1 to TRBJ2-7, with TRBD2 identical over 7 bases. Germline lookup yields CDR1 DFQATT and CDR2 SNEGSKA (reference sequence). The CDR3 extends over 14 amino acids. The trim removed 3 bases at V and 2 bases at J, leaving 7 bases unmatched. CDR3 in amino acids: CSASGLDLPYEQYF. The DNA of the CDR3 is TGCAGTGCTAGTGGACTAGACCTTCCCTACGAGCAGTACTTC.

V usage is TRBV2 and J usage is TRBJ1-1, with 8 bases lining up with TRBD1. With 7 bases clipped from V and 1 base from J, the junction kept 8 bases outside the gene matches. CDR1 and CDR2 (germline): SNHLY, FYNNEI. The CDR3 covers 15 residues. CDR3 residues: CASKPQGAQNTEAFF. As DNA, the CDR3 is TGTGCCAGCAAACCTCAGGGGGCTCAGAACACTGAAGCTTTCTTT.

This chain connects TRBV7-9 to TRBJ2-3; maybe TRBD2 (6 bases). V lost 1 base, J lost 4 bases, and 15 bases lay in between. Germline V gene sequence: CDR1 SEHNR, CDR2 FQNEAQ (reference sequence). The CDR3 contains 16 residues. CDR3 in amino acids: CASSLGGVSGSDTQYF. In nucleotides, the CDR3 is TGTGCCAGCAGCTTAGGCGGGGTTAGTGGATCAGATACGCAGTATTTT.

The chain is built from TRBV13 and TRBJ1-5, with 7 bases lining up with TRBD1. This CDR3 spans 14 amino acids. In germline, CDR1 is PRHDT, CDR2 FYEKMQ (reference sequence). The ends lost 2 bases at V and 5 bases at J; junction bases unmatched: 3. In DNA, the CDR3 is TGTGCCAGCAGCTTATCAGGGGGAGATCAGCCCCAGCATTTT. Translating gives CASSLSGGDQPQHF.

This clone was counted a single time. The genes are TRBV15 and TRBJ1-4; D perhaps matches TRBD1 (5 bases). The germline gives CDR1 LNHNV, CDR2 YYDKDF (reference sequence). V was pared by 1 base and J by 6 bases, with 12 bases between. This CDR3 is 15 amino acids long. The DNA for the CDR3 is TGTGCCACCAGCAGAGCTAGGGGTTACGATGAAAAACTGTTTTTT. This encodes CATSRARGYDEKLFF.

V is TRBV4-2 and J is TRBJ2-2, with D hard to call. V was pared by 1 base and J by 0 bases, with 9 bases between. This CDR3 has 16 amino acids. The germline V gene has CDR1 LGHNA and CDR2 YNFKEQ. This CDR3 reads CASSQGIAPNTGELFF. The CDR3 coding sequence is TGTGCCAGCAGCCAAGGTATAGCTCCGAACACCGGGGAGCTGTTTTTT.

This chain joins TRBV5-4 and TRBJ1-2; 8 bases line up with TRBD1. Germline V gene sequence: CDR1 SGHNT, CDR2 YYREEE (reference sequence). With 4 bases clipped from V and 3 bases from J, the junction kept 5 bases outside the gene matches. This CDR3 contains 14 residues. The CDR3: CASSRGQVHYGYTF. The DNA of the CDR3 is TGTGCCAGCAGCCGGGGACAGGTTCACTATGGCTACACCTTC.

This chain joins TRBV11-2 and TRBJ2-1; the D gene is possibly TRBD1 (5 bases). This CDR3 comprises 15 residues. Germline lookup yields CDR1 SGHAT and CDR2 FQNNGV. The V end lost 5 bases, the J end lost 5 bases, and 16 bases lay between the germline ends. The CDR3 is CASSLTHTGNNEQFF. The CDR3 DNA follows: TGTGCCAGCAGCCTAACACATACAGGCAACAATGAGCAGTTCTTC.

This chain uses TRBV5-1 with TRBJ2-1; maybe TRBD2 (5 bases). V was trimmed by 0 bases and J by 6 bases, leaving 10 bases between them. Germline lookup yields CDR1 SGHRS and CDR2 YFSETQ. This CDR3 has 14 residues. CDR3 sequence reads: CASSLGYRGNEQFF. The CDR3 DNA follows: TGCGCCAGCAGCTTGGGGTATCGGGGCAATGAGCAGTTCTTC.

This clone showed up many times. This chain links TRBV6-4 with TRBJ1-6, with D possibly being TRBD1 (6 bases). Trimming removed 7 bases at V and 5 bases at J, with 15 bases between. This CDR3 comprises 15 residues. Germline values: CDR1 MRHNA, CDR2 SNTAGT. The CDR3 protein is CASKPNRADNSPLHF. CDR3 DNA sequence: TGTGCCAGCAAACCCAACAGGGCCGATAATTCACCCCTCCACTTT.

The gene calls are TRBV4-1 and TRBJ2-2; D perhaps matches TRBD1 (5 bases). The V gene's germline CDR1 is MGHRA and CDR2 YSYEKL. Trimming removed 1 base at V and 2 bases at J, with 17 bases between. CDR3 length: 18 residues. The CDR3 DNA reads as TGCGCCAGCAGCCAAGGGCGGCCAGGGTCCCTCAACACCGGGGAGCTGTTTTTT. Its protein is CASSQGRPGSLNTGELFF.

The rearrangement links TRBV19 to TRBJ2-7, with TRBD2 identical over 7 bases. CDR3 length equals 15 residues. With V trimmed by 5 bases and J by 1 base, 8 bases remained unmatched. The germline CDR1 and CDR2 sequences are LNHDA and SQIVND (reference sequence). The CDR3 sequence is CASSPRTGGSYEQYF. CDR3 DNA sequence: TGTGCCAGTAGTCCCCGGACGGGGGGTTCCTACGAGCAGTACTTC.

J is TRBJ1-1 and V is TRBV3-1 (or the pseudogene TRBV3-2); weak D call: TRBD1 (5 bases). CDR1 LGHDT and CDR2 YNNKEL come from the germline V gene (reference sequence). Trimming removed 2 bases at V and 4 bases at J, with 11 bases between. The CDR3 sequence is 14 residues long. The CDR3 nucleotides read TGTGCCAGCAGCCAAAGGACATTCGGCACTGAAGCTTTCTTT. As protein: CASSQRTFGTEAFF.

This clone was counted between two and nine times. The rearrangement joins TRBV30 to TRBJ1-4, with 8 bases fitting TRBD1. Germline V gene sequence: CDR1 GTSNPN, CDR2 SVGIG (reference sequence). The CDR3 is 13 amino acids. V was pared by 4 bases and J by 2 bases, with 0 bases of the junction left unmatched. The CDR3 DNA reads TGTGCCTGGAACAGGGGGACTAATGAAAAACTGTTTTTT. Translation gives CAWNRGTNEKLFF.

The chain joins TRBV18 to TRBJ2-7, with 7 bases fitting TRBD1. With 2 bases clipped from V and 4 bases from J, the junction kept 11 bases outside the gene matches. The CDR3 runs to 16 residues. Per the germline V gene, CDR1 is KGHSH and CDR2 is LQKENI. The DNA of the CDR3 is TGTGCCAGCTCACCATTCAAGACAGGGAACTCGTACGAGCAGTACTTC. Residues: CASSPFKTGNSYEQYF.

The chain carries TRBV5-4 and TRBJ2-7, with 7 bases that match TRBD2. CDR1 and CDR2 (germline): SGHNT, YYREEE (reference sequence). The CDR3 has 16 amino acids. Trimming took 1 base from V and 0 from J; bases not matched to a gene: 7. CDR3 protein: CASSLQGGRSSYEQYF. CDR3 bases: TGTGCCAGCAGCTTGCAGGGAGGGCGCAGCTCCTACGAGCAGTACTTC.

The chain links TRBV5-6 to TRBJ2-2, with unresolved D. Germline V gene lookup returns CDR1 SGHDT and CDR2 YYEEEE. The CDR3 consists of 15 residues. V was trimmed by 0 bases and J by 1 base, leaving 7 bases between them. CDR3 residues: CASSLVAGNTGELFF. For the CDR3, the DNA is TGTGCCAGCAGCTTGGTTGCAGGGAACACCGGGGAGCTGTTTTTT.

V is TRBV5-1 and J is TRBJ1-5; D is unclear. The germline CDR1 and CDR2 sequences are SGHRS and YFSETQ. V was trimmed by 0 bases and J by 6 bases, leaving 10 bases between them. The CDR3 is 14 residues long. CDR3 DNA: TGCGCCAGCAGCTTGGAGTGGCGGTCTCAGCCCCAGCATTTT. This gives the protein CASSLEWRSQPQHF.

This chain connects TRBV15 to TRBJ1-5; D is ambiguous. Deletions cut 5 bases from V and 0 bases from J, with 14 bases between. The germline gives CDR1 LNHNV, CDR2 YYDKDF (reference sequence). The CDR3 contains 16 residues. CDR3 DNA: TGTGCCACCAGCCCACGCGGAGATTATAGCAATCAGCCCCAGCATTTT. Its translation: CATSPRGDYSNQPQHF.

The chain joins TRBV28 to TRBJ2-1, with D possibly TRBD2 on 5 matching bases. This CDR3 is 14 amino acids long. Trimming stripped 8 bases from V and 7 bases from J, with 18 bases between. Germline-derived CDR1 and CDR2 are MDHEN and SYDVKM. CDR3 sequence (DNA): TGTGCCAGCGAGGGAACTCTCCCTCGGAATGAGCAGTTCTTC. Translation: CASEGTLPRNEQFF.

This chain links TRBV4-1 with TRBJ1-1; D may be TRBD1 (6 bases). Germline lookup yields CDR1 MGHRA and CDR2 YSYEKL. Deletions cut 0 bases from V and 5 bases from J, with 13 bases between. The CDR3 has 15 amino acids. The CDR3 DNA follows: TGCGCCAGCAGCCAAGATATGACAAGGGGGACTGAAGCTTTCTTT. Amino acid sequence: CASSQDMTRGTEAFF.

J is TRBJ2-1 and V is TRBV28; D perhaps matches TRBD1 (6 bases). Looked up from germline, CDR1 is MDHEN and CDR2 is SYDVKM. V was pared by 6 bases and J by 3 bases, with 18 bases between. The CDR3 has 16 amino acids. The DNA of the CDR3 is TGTGCCAGCAGCCCGAACACAGGGCCCCGCTACAATGAGCAGTTCTTC. This sequence encodes CASSPNTGPRYNEQFF.

The chain joins TRBV5-4 to TRBJ1-1; TRBD1 matches at 7 bases. Germline CDR1 is SGHNT and CDR2 is YYREEE (reference sequence). V lost 5 bases to trimming and J lost 8 bases; unmatched junction nucleotides: 15. This CDR3 has 15 amino acids. The CDR3 loop is CASSADRWAEREAFF. CDR3 bases: TGTGCCAGCAGTGCGGACAGGTGGGCCGAGAGGGAAGCTTTCTTT. Supplemented by reference TRBV5-4 and TRBJ1-1, the full variable domain reads ETGVTQSPTHLIKTRGQQVTLRCSSQSGHNTVSWYQQALGQGPQFIFQYYREEENGRGNFPPRFSGLQFPNYSSELNVNALELDDSALYLCASSADRWAEREAFFGQGTRLTVV.

The sample holds a few counts of this clone. The CDR3 DNA sequence: TGTGCCAGCAGCTTCAGGGGCGCTGGGGCCAACGTCCTGACTTTC. This encodes CASSFRGAGANVLTF. The chain employs TRBV5-6 and TRBJ2-6; perhaps TRBD1 as D (6 bases). V was cut by 2 bases and J by 2 bases, with 8 bases left in between. Germline V gives CDR1 SGHDT, CDR2 YYEEEE. The CDR3 has 15 amino acids.

This chain uses TRBV19 with TRBJ1-2; no firm D call. Looked up from germline, CDR1 is LNHDA and CDR2 is SQIVND (reference sequence). The V end lost 5 bases, the J end lost 7 bases, and 14 bases lay between the germline ends. The CDR3 is 13 amino acids. CDR3 in DNA: TGTGCCAGTAGTGTAGTTGATCTGAGTGGCTACACCTTC. Protein product: CASSVVDLSGYTF.

This chain uses TRBV30 with TRBJ1-6; no definite D call. The ends were cut back, 4 bases at V and 10 bases at J, with 14 bases in the middle. Germline loops: CDR1 GTSNPN, CDR2 SVGIG (reference sequence). This CDR3 is 13 amino acids long. DNA for the CDR3: TGTGCCTGGATTGCGGGCCCTTTATCACCCCTCCACTTT. Amino acid sequence: CAWIAGPLSPLHF. The variable domain in full, with the rest retrieved from reference TRBV30 and TRBJ1-6, is SQTIHQWPATLVQPVGSPLSLECTVEGTSNPNLYWYRQAAGRGLQLLFYSVGIGQISSEVPQNLSASRPQDRQFILSSKKLLLSDSGFYLCAWIAGPLSPLHFGNGTRLTVT.